This T cell receptor beta chain was recovered during a study of monozygotic twins with inflammatory bowel disease (dated by TCRdb to between 2018 and 2021). For context, the study as a whole: In total, 28 monozygotic twin pairs made up the full study: 19 Danish pairs, all IBD-discordant, plus nine German pairs, of which four were IBD-concordant and five were IBD-discordant. Disease-associated traits were sought mainly through comparisons between IBD patients and their genetically identical healthy co-twins within discordant pairs. Each individual had, on average, about 151 000 unique TCRalpha sequences and 181 000 unique TCRbeta sequences available for analysis.

Summary of the overall study and its limitations: Differing immunosuppressive treatments among patients may have added background noise and inter-individual variability to the repertoires. Repertoire similarity did not differ between concordant and discordant twins, which could be due to limited statistical power. Fewer clonotypes were shared with other individuals by IBD patients than by healthy twins, most markedly in patients showing signs of disease activity. A decrease in TCRbeta repertoire diversity, as measured by inverse Simpson index, was observed in IBD patients compared with their healthy co-twins. No single strong signal or clonotype linked to IBD turned up in the results, so the idea that one exists was not supported. Distinction between different T cell subtypes could not be achieved in the analysis.

Libraries were made using 5' RACE. The input for every TCR library was around 3,800 ng of total RNA. For each sample, cDNA was synthesized in eight separate reactions using SMARTScribe reverse transcriptase. During cDNA synthesis, template switching introduced unique molecular identifiers that contained a 6-nucleotide sample barcode. Two nested PCRs of about 15 and 9 cycles amplified the TCRalpha and TCRbeta cDNA, and bead purification followed each PCR. Before amplification, the cDNA was both treated with uracil DNA-glycosylase and purified with the QIAquick PCR purification kit. The second PCR was the step at which Illumina TruSeq-compatible adapters and sample-specific barcodes were added. TapeStation and Qubit were used to check library quality and concentration, and around 5.2 ng of each library went into the pool. Sequencing of pooled libraries was carried out on an Illumina HiSeq2500 single-index Rapid Run using 2 x 100 bp reads and custom sequencing primers. The paper's data handling went like this. UMI-based consensus assembly with MiGEC version 1.2.6 was used to correct PCR and sequencing errors. MiXCR version 2.1.1 was used to carry out V(D)J alignment, clonotype assembly and CDR3 extraction. Gene usage, clonotype sharing and MAIT/NKT TCR abundance were normalised by analysing the top 1000, 10 000 and 20 000 clonotypes per sample. After downsampling to 27 000 UMIs, diversity was calculated as the inverse Simpson index using the vegan R package. Paired Mann-Whitney U tests were applied to discordant twin pairs, and Benjamini-Hochberg correction was used for multiple testing. Each CDR3 protein sequence appears as one entry after TCRdb reprocessed the reads, and no DNA is included. The V and J calls were not made by the authors but by TCRdb's processing. The sample table gives approximately 160,000 distinct CDR3 sequences. The top ten clonotypes cover 2.8% of the sample.

The CDR3 spans 18 residues, from the cysteine through the phenylalanine. A DNA sequence was not provided. The germline V gene provides CDR1 MNHEY and CDR2 SVGAGI. From each donor, a roughly 2.7 ml peripheral blood sample was collected into PAXgene tubes and kept at -80 degrees C. Without any T cell sorting, total RNA was extracted from whole blood using the PAXgene blood miRNA kit on an automated QIAcube. Peripheral blood from monozygotic twin pairs concordant or discordant for inflammatory bowel disease was subjected to deep TCRalpha and TCRbeta repertoire profiling with unique molecular barcoding. Smoking habits were recorded for all twin pairs, with individuals classified as current, former or never smokers. Regarding this clonotype: Its antigen specificity is not known.

The V and J segments used are TRBV6-5 and TRBJ2-2; without DNA, the TCRdb call of TRBD1 cannot be checked. Sequencing used blood. This clonotype was obtained from a human donor with ulcerative colitis or Crohn's disease, or a healthy co-twin of an affected twin (not recorded which). The CDR3 in this case is CASSYTPRGKGPTGELFF.